This entry features one T cell receptor beta chain sequence. Trimming took 1 base from V and 7 from J, leaving 25 bases between them. Germline V CDR1 and CDR2: LGHDT, YNNKEL (reference sequence). The CDR3 consists of 18 residues. The sample originates from a study of identical twins. TCRdb re-derived calls from the 5' RACE reads in MiXCR, one entry per CDR3 protein. Of approximately 240,000 distinct CDR3 sequences listed, over 13% are singletons. The receptor was derived from a woman between 18 and 30 years old in good health. This chain connects TRBV3-1 to TRBJ1-2; D is uncertain. Sequenced input: memory (CD45RO+) T cells sorted from blood. The CDR3 loop reads CASSQVGGSGGKSSGYTF. The CDR3 nucleotides are TGTGCCAGCAGCCAAGTCGGCGGGTCTGGAGGAAAAAGTTCTGGCTACACCTTC.